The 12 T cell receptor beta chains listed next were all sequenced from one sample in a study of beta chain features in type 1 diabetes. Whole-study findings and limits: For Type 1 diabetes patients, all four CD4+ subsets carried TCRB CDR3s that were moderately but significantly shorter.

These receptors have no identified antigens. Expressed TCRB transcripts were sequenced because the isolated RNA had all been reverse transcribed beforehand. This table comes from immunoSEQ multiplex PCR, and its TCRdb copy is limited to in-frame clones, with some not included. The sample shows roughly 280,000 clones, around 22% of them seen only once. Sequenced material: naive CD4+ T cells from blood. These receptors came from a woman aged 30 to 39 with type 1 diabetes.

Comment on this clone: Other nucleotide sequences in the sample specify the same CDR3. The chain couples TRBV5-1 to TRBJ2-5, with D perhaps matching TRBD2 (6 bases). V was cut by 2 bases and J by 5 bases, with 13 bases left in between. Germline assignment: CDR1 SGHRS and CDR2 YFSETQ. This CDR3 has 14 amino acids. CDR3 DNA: TGCGCCAGCAGCTTAGAGACTAGTCGGGAGACCCAGTACTTC. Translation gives CASSLETSRETQYF.

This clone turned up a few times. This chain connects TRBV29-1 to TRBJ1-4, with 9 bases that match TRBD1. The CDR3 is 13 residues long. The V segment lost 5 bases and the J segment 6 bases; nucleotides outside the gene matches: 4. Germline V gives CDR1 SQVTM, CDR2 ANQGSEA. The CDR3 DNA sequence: TGCAGCGTTCTGACAGGGGGAGATGAAAAACTGTTTTTT. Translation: CSVLTGGDEKLFF.

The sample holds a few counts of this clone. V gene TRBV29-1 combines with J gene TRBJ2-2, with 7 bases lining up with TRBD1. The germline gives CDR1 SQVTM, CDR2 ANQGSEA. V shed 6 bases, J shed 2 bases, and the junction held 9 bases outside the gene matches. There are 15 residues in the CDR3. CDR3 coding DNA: TGCAGCGTCCGACTGGGACAGACCAACACCGGGGAGCTGTTTTTT. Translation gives CSVRLGQTNTGELFF.

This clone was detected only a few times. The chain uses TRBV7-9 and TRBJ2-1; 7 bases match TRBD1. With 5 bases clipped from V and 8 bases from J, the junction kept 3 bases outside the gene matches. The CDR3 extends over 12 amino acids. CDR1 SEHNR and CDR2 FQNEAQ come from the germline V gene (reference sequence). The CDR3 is CASSRQGHEQFF. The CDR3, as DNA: TGTGCCAGCAGCAGACAGGGACATGAGCAGTTCTTC.

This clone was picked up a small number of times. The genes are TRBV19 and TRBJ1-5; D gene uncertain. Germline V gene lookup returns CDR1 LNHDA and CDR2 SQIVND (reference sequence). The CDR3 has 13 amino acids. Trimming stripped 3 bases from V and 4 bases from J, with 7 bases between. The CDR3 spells CASSIARNQPQHF. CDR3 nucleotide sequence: TGTGCCAGTAGTATTGCGAGGAATCAGCCCCAGCATTTT.

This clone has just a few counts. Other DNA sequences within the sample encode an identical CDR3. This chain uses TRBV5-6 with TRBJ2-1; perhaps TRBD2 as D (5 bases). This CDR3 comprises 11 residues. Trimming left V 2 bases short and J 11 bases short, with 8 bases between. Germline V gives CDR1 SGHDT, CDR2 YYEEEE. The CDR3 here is CASSLAEKQFF. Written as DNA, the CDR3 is TGTGCCAGCAGCTTAGCGGAAAAGCAGTTCTTC.

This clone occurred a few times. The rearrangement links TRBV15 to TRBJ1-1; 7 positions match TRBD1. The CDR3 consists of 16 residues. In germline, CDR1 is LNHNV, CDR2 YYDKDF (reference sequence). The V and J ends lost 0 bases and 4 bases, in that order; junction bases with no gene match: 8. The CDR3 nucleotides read TGTGCCACCAGCAGAGATGGGGCAGGGGGTGGCACTGAAGCTTTCTTT. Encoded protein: CATSRDGAGGGTEAFF.

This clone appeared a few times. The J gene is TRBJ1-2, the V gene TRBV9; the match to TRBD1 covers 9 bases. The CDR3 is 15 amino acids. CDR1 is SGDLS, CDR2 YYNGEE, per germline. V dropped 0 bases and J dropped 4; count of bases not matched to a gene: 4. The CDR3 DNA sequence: TGTGCCAGCAGCGTAGATGGGACAGGGCTCTATGGCTACACCTTC. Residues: CASSVDGTGLYGYTF.

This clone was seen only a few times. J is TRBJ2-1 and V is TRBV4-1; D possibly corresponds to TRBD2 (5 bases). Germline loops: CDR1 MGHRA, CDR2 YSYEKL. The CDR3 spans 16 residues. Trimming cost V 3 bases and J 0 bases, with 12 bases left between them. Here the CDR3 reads CASSQRSGGSYNEQFF. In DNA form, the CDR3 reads TGCGCCAGCAGCCAGAGAAGCGGAGGCTCCTACAATGAGCAGTTCTTC.

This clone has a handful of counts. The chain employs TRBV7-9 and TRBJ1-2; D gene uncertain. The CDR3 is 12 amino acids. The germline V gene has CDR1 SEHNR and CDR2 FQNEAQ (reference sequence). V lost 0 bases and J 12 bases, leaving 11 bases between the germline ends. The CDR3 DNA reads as TGTGCCAGCAGCTTAGCCTCGGGTGTTCACACCTTC. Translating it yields CASSLASGVHTF. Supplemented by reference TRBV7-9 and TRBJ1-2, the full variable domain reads DTGVSQNPRHKITKRGQNVTFRCDPISEHNRLYWYRQTLGQGPEFLTYFQNEAQLEKSRLLSDRFSAERPKGSFSTLEIQRTEQGDSAMYLCASSLASGVHTFGSGTRLTVV.

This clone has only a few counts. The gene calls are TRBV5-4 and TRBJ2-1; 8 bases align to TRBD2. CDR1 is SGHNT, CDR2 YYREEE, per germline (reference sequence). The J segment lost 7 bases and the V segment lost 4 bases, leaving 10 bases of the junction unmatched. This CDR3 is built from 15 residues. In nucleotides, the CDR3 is TGTGCCAGCAGCCCTCCCGGGACTAGACCTAATGAGCAGTTCTTC. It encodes CASSPPGTRPNEQFF.

Written as DNA, the CDR3 is TGTGCCAGCAGTGATCAGGGCAACTATGGCTACACCTTC. Translation gives CASSDQGNYGYTF. V is TRBV2 and J is TRBJ1-2, with D possibly TRBD1 on 5 matching bases. Trimming left V 3 bases short and J 2 bases short, with 7 bases between. The CDR3 length is 13 residues. Germline assignment: CDR1 SNHLY and CDR2 FYNNEI. The full variable domain, in which reference TRBV2 and TRBJ1-2 provide the parts outside the CDR3, is EPEVTQTPSHQVTQMGQEVILRCVPISNHLYFYWYRQILGQKVEFLVSFYNNEISEKSEIFDDQFSVERPDGSNFTLKIRSTKLEDSAMYFCASSDQGNYGYTFGSGTRLTVV.